Reported below is one T cell receptor (beta chain). Per germline, CDR1 PRHDT and CDR2 FYEKMQ (reference sequence). Trimming left V 1 base short and J 4 bases short, with 11 bases between. CDR3 length: 15 residues. Clinical history as reported by participants underpinned cohort assignment. This entry belongs to a study of blood T cell repertoires in COVID-19. Across the whole study: Sample material is recorded as cDNA or gDNA derived from T cells, B-cell-depleted T cells, or PBMCs.

In the original processing: Counts of nucleated cells, estimated from reference gene primer amplification, were obtained. Repertoires were generated with immunoSEQ multiplex PCR, while TCRdb's copy carries only in-frame clones and drops some. Clone size and V and J calls were adopted from that table, with D and trimming inferred from the DNA. The data contain 200,000 to 250,000 clones, 70% to 90% of them seen just once; the ten biggest clones take up roughly 4.5%. This chain links TRBV13 with TRBJ2-1; D gene uncertain. The specimen sequenced was PBMCs or T cells enriched from blood (not recorded which). This clonotype was sampled from a woman aged 25 to 39 who had been exposed to COVID-19. CDR3 sequence: CASSLVLATYNEQFF. The DNA for the CDR3 is TGTGCCAGCAGCTTAGTGTTGGCAACGTACAATGAGCAGTTCTTC. The variable domain in full, with the rest retrieved from reference TRBV13 and TRBJ2-1, is AAGVIQSPRHLIKEKRETATLKCYPIPRHDTVYWYQQGPGQDPQFLISFYEKMQSDKGSIPDRFSAQQFSDYHSELNMSSLELGDSALYFCASSLVLATYNEQFFGPGTRLTVL.